This TCR beta chain stems from a study of OX40 agonist ivuxolimab in advanced cancers. TCRdb's copy holds only in-frame clones and misses some; the assay was immunoSEQ multiplex PCR. The table lists tens of thousands of clones, 80% to 90% of them singletons. After removal of 4 bases from V and 3 bases from J, the junction contained 3 bases not matched to a gene. The germline gives CDR1 MDHEN, CDR2 SYDVKM. The CDR3 has 13 residues. Here the sequenced sample was CD4+ or CD8+ T cells sorted from blood, taken in a trial of the OX40 agonist ivuxolimab. The chain is built from TRBV28 and TRBJ2-7, with 7 bases fitting TRBD2. The receptor was derived from an adult with an advanced solid tumor such as melanoma, head and neck, liver or kidney cancer. The CDR3 nucleotides are TGTGCCAGCAGTTCGGGGGGATACTACGAGCAGTACTTC. Translated, it gives CASSSGGYYEQYF.